This T cell receptor (beta chain) was captured by sequencing in a study of shared clonotypes between healthy human individuals. The study's findings and limits: Of the naive CD4 clonotypes, around 4.8% were shared across a handful of donors.

Libraries were prepared by immunoSEQ multiplex PCR; TCRdb keeps only in-frame clonotypes and omits some of them. The repertoire holds a few million clones, with 85% to 95% as singletons. Points on this clone: The antigen is not known.

The CDR3 loop spans 15 amino acids. V was cut by 1 base and J by 9 bases, with 18 bases left in between. CDR1 is MNHNS, CDR2 SASEGT, per germline. Donors were Caucasian adults residing in Nashville, Tennessee, USA. V usage is TRBV6-1 and J usage is TRBJ1-2; TRBD1 might be the D (5 bases). This clonotype originated in a man aged 18-30 years in good health. Some clones in this sample may be carry-over from other donors' samples. Material for sequencing was naive CD4+ T cells from PBMCs. Documented subset: CD45RA+ positively selected. The chain's CDR3 is CASSEVGLMRWRYTF. DNA of the CDR3: TGTGCCAGCAGTGAAGTGGGACTGATGCGTTGGCGCTACACCTTC.